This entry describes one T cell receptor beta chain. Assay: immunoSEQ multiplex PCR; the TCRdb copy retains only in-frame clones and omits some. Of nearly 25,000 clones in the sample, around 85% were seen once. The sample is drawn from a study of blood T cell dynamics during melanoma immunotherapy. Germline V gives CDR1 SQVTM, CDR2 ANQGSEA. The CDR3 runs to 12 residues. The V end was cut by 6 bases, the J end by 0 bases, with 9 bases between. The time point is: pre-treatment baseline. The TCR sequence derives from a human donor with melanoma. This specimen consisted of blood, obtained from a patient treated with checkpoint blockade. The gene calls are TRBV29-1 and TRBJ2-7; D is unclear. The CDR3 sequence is CSVTANSYEQYF. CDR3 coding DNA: TGCAGCGTGACGGCCAACTCCTACGAGCAGTACTTC.